This T cell receptor beta chain appears in the sequencing data of a study of shared clonotypes between healthy human individuals. Assay used: immunoSEQ multiplex PCR; TCRdb lists only in-frame clones, some missing. Here the sample spans 850,000 to 1,100,000 clones, approximately 80% being singletons. Trimming pared 6 bases from V and 2 bases from J, leaving 15 bases between. The CDR3 has 15 residues. CDR1 is SGHDT and CDR2 is YYEEEE in the germline V gene. Splitting the CD4+ cells yielded a CD45RA+ naive subset and a CD45RA-negative memory subset. The sample consisted of memory CD4+ T cells from PBMCs. Subset denoted: CD45RA-negative fraction. The chain links TRBV5-6 to TRBJ2-4, with D perhaps matching TRBD2 (6 bases). This clonotype was sampled from a man between 18 and 29 years old in good health. Some clones in this sample may be carry-over from other donors' samples. CDR3: CASTARGVTKNIQYF. The CDR3 region has the DNA TGTGCCAGCACGGCACGCGGGGTGACCAAAAACATTCAGTACTTC.